The clone carrying this T cell receptor beta chain was recorded once. The antigen is not known. The sample belongs to a study of cytomegalovirus exposure and HLA in healthy donors. The germline CDR1 and CDR2 sequences are MNHEY and SMNVEV (reference sequence). Trimming took 3 bases from V and 3 from J, leaving 12 bases between them. The CDR3 length is 14 residues. Amplification used 60 Vbeta primers and 13 Jbeta primers. Generated by immunoSEQ multiplex PCR, the TCRdb table keeps only in-frame clones and is missing some. The sample includes nearly 110,000 clones, approximately 76% seen only once; the top ten take approximately 2.4%. Study-level results: Among TCR sequences, most were rare, though some public TCRs appeared in many donors.

This chain uses TRBV27 with TRBJ2-7; possible D gene TRBD1, 6 bases. Specimen: PBMCs. The source is a man between 18 and 29 years old in good health and CMV-seronegative. CDR3 amino acids: CASSFGQSLYEQYF. Written as DNA, the CDR3 is TGTGCCAGCAGTTTTGGACAGTCTCTCTACGAGCAGTACTTC.